This T cell receptor beta chain was recorded in a study of T-cell memory formation after mild COVID-19. At the level of the study: Largely, the TCR clusters proved donor specific.

Study findings and constraints: Unconfirmed was the SARS-CoV-2 specificity of second-wave clones that peaked on day 37. Pre-infection memory held some responding clones, suggesting pre-existing cross-reactive T cells responded.

The CDR3 is made up of 12 amino acids. The germline V gene has CDR1 MNHEY and CDR2 SMNVEV (reference sequence). Of note for this clonotype: Antigen unknown. A junction end diverges from the germline sequence, so it may reflect a read error.

5'RACE primed from the constant segment yielded TCR alpha and TCR beta cDNA libraries bearing sample barcodes and UMIs. TCRdb recomputed calls from the 5' RACE reads with MiXCR, one row per CDR3 protein. In the table there are some 68,000 distinct CDR3 sequences, 16% of which are singletons. Sequenced input: PBMCs or a T cell subset sorted from them (not recorded which). The TCR comes from an adult woman who had mild COVID-19 (a few samples of this study predate the infection). Cell type and time point are not known. The genes are TRBV27 and TRBJ2-5; 7 nucleotides align to TRBD1. The CDR3 region has the DNA TGTGCCAGCAGTTTAGCCGGACAGGCGTGGATTTTC. It is translated as CASSLAGQAWIF.